Following are 8 T cell receptor beta chains from one sample sequenced in a study of blood T cell repertoires in COVID-19 (TCRdb year 2020). The library was generated by the immunoSEQ multiplex PCR assay. TCRdb carries this immuneACCESS record with in-frame sequences only. Its versions omit some clonotypes, under half of them owing to an unresolved V gene in the studies checked, with the rest unexplained. The sample table lists approximately 350,000 clones, 85% to 90% of them with a count of one. In total, the top ten clones hold nearly 6.5% of the sample. Material for sequencing was peripheral blood. These TCRs come from a woman aged 45-65 years with COVID-19, enrolled during active disease.

The chain joins TRBV7-2 to TRBJ1-1; tentatively, D is TRBD1 (6 bases). This CDR3 contains 16 residues. Looked up from germline, CDR1 is SGHTA and CDR2 is FQGNSA. V was pared by 1 base and J by 0 bases, with 12 bases between. The CDR3 loop is CASSLVWGQMNTEAFF. CDR3 in DNA: TGTGCCAGCAGCTTAGTGTGGGGGCAGATGAACACTGAAGCTTTCTTT.

The chain carries TRBV7-2 and TRBJ2-7, with TRBD1 identical over 8 bases. There are 16 residues in the CDR3. CDR1 SGHTA and CDR2 FQGNSA come from the germline V gene. V was clipped by 0 bases and J by 0 bases; unmatched bases: 4. CDR3 sequence reads: CASSLADRDRSYEQYF. Here the CDR3 DNA reads TGTGCCAGCAGCTTAGCGGACAGGGACCGCTCCTACGAGCAGTACTTC.

The chain employs TRBV7-6 and TRBJ2-1, with D hard to call. The V and J ends lost 5 bases and 8 bases respectively, with 10 bases between them. The CDR3 is made up of 12 amino acids. The germline V gene has CDR1 SGHVS and CDR2 FNYEAQ. In nucleotides, the CDR3 is TGTGCCAGCAGCACCCCTAGTCATGAGCAGTTCTTC. Translated, it gives CASSTPSHEQFF.

The chain carries TRBV24-1 and TRBJ2-7, with TRBD2 as a possible D gene (6 bases). The V and J ends lost 3 bases and 2 bases respectively, with 13 bases between them. Germline V CDR1 and CDR2: KGHDR, SFDVKD. The CDR3 covers 15 residues. The CDR3, as DNA: TGTGCCACCAGTGATCCGGGGGAAGGACCCTACGAGCAGTACTTC. Translation gives CATSDPGEGPYEQYF.

This sequence joins TRBV7-2 and TRBJ1-2; D might be TRBD1 (5 bases). In germline, CDR1 is SGHTA, CDR2 FQGNSA. This CDR3 spans 15 amino acids. The germline V and J ends were trimmed by 4 bases and 0 bases, with 12 bases remaining between them. The CDR3 sequence is CASSSGLEANYGYTF. The CDR3 DNA sequence: TGTGCCAGCAGCTCGGGACTCGAAGCTAACTATGGCTACACCTTC.

The chain joins TRBV9 to TRBJ1-2, with TRBD1 as a possible D gene (5 bases). CDR3 size: 15 residues. V lost 0 bases and J lost 4, with 13 bases in between. From germline, CDR1 is SGDLS and CDR2 YYNGEE. The CDR3 region is CASSVVGATAYGYTF. CDR3 in DNA: TGTGCCAGCAGCGTAGTAGGGGCTACTGCCTATGGCTACACCTTC.

The chain carries TRBV6-5 and TRBJ1-6, with a possible D match to TRBD1 (6 bases). The length of the CDR3 is 15 residues. Trimming pared 6 bases from V and 7 bases from J, leaving 16 bases between. The germline V gene encodes CDR1 MNHEY and CDR2 SVGAGI. The CDR3 DNA sequence: TGTGCCAGCAGAACGGGGCAGGGGCGCAATTCACCCCTCCACTTT. It translates to CASRTGQGRNSPLHF.

The J gene is TRBJ2-3, the V gene TRBV30; tentatively, D is TRBD2 (5 bases). The CDR3 is made up of 13 amino acids. Germline V gives CDR1 GTSNPN, CDR2 SVGIG (reference sequence). V was clipped by 6 bases and J by 5 bases, with 15 bases between them. CDR3 DNA: TGTGCCTGCCAGAGACCCGAGGGAGATACGCAGTATTTT. Its protein is CACQRPEGDTQYF. Filled out from reference TRBV30 and TRBJ2-3, the complete variable domain reads SQTIHQWPATLVQPVGSPLSLECTVEGTSNPNLYWYRQAAGRGLQLLFYSVGIGQISSEVPQNLSASRPQDRQFILSSKKLLLSDSGFYLCACQRPEGDTQYFGPGTRLTVL.